The sequence of this T cell receptor beta chain was determined in a study of identical twins. Study outcomes and limitations: Modelling approaches yielded underestimates of out-of-frame TCR alpha sharing between monozygotic twins. Twin-shared out-of-frame alpha sequences were enriched for low generation probability.

A universal primer binding site was introduced by template switching. The final cDNA contained unique molecular identifiers. MiXCR, run by TCRdb on the 5' RACE reads, gives a single entry per CDR3 protein. The data contain more than 1.5 million distinct CDR3 sequences, 32% of them singletons. A remark on this clonotype: The antigen remains undetermined.

Germline V gene lookup returns CDR1 SGHTA and CDR2 FQGNSA. The CDR3 length is 14 residues. V lost 1 base and J 9 bases, leaving 13 bases between the germline ends. The sample comprised cord blood. The chain employs TRBV7-2 and TRBJ1-5; unclear D gene. This clonotype was sampled from a newborn girl in good health. The CDR3 DNA reads TGTGCCAGCAGCTTAGTTCGCGTGGGGTGGCCCCAGCATTTT. Residues: CASSLVRVGWPQHF. Combining the CDR3 with reference TRBV7-2 and TRBJ1-5 gives the whole variable domain GAGVSQSPSNKVTEKGKDVELRCDPISGHTALYWYRQSLGQGLEFLIYFQGNSAPDKSGLPSDRFSAERTGGSVSTLTIQRTQQEDSAVYLCASSLVRVGWPQHFGDGTRLSIL.